The TCR beta chain described here comes from a study of T cell responses to AZD1222 COVID-19 vaccine. Study-wide results and limits: Spike was spanned by vaccine-associated CD4 TCRs, with dominance at 160-218 and 743-854. A mostly white British donor set with more females was recruited, and clonal diversity was possibly underestimated. Among AZD1222 vaccinees, only five to seven were seropositive at baseline.

Unmatched junction bases numbered 7, after V lost 4 bases and J lost 4 bases. The CDR3 runs to 15 residues. Germline values: CDR1 LNHDA, CDR2 SQIVND (reference sequence). Clones were sequenced by immunoSEQ multiplex PCR, and TCRdb holds only the in-frame ones, with some missing. Of about 140,000 clones detected, over 75% appear once; the ten largest clones hold 1.5% to 2%. This clone was counted a single time. What it binds is not known. This sequence originates from an adult in good health. Sequenced material: peripheral blood, taken on day 0 of AZD1222 vaccination. The V gene is TRBV19, the J gene TRBJ2-7; the match to TRBD1 covers 10 bases. CDR3 protein: CASSRTTGGGYEQYF. In DNA form, the CDR3 reads TGTGCCAGTAGTAGAACGACAGGGGGCGGGTACGAGCAGTACTTC.